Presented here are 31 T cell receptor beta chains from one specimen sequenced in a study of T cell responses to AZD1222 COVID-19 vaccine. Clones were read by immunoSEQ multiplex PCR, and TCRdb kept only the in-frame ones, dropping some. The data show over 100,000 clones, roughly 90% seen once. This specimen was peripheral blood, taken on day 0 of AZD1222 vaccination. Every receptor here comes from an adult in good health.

CDR3 sequence (DNA): TGTGCCAGCCTACCCCAGGGGGCGGCTAACTATGGCTACACCTTC. Translated: CASLPQGAANYGYTF. The rearrangement joins TRBV6-5 to TRBJ1-2; 8 bases fit TRBD1. The CDR3 consists of 15 residues. Germline-derived CDR1 and CDR2 are MNHEY and SVGAGI. Trimming took 8 bases from V and 0 from J; bases not matched to a gene: 8.

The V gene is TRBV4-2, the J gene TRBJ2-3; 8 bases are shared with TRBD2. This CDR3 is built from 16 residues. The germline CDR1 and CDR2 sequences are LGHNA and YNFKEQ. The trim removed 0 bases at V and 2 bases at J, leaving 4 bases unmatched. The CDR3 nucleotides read TGTGCCAGCAGCCAAGAGGTACTAGCGGCCACAGATACGCAGTATTTT. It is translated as CASSQEVLAATDTQYF.

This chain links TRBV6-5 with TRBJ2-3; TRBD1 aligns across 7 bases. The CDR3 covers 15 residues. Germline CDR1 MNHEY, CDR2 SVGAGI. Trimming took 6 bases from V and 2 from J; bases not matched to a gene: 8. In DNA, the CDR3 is TGTGCCAGCAGGGCATTGGACAGGTACACAGATACGCAGTATTTT. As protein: CASRALDRYTDTQYF.

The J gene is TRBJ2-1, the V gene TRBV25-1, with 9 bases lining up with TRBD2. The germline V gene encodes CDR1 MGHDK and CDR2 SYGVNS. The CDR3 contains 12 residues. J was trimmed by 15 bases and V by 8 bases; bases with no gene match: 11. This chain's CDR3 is CASVGSGGPRFF. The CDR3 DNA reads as TGTGCCAGCGTCGGTAGCGGGGGCCCCAGGTTCTTC.

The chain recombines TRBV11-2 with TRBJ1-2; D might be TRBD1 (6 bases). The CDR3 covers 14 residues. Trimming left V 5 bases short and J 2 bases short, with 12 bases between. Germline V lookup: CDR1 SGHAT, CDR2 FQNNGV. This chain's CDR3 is CASSPGQFNYGYTF. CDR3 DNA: TGTGCCAGCAGCCCCGGACAGTTCAACTATGGCTACACCTTC.

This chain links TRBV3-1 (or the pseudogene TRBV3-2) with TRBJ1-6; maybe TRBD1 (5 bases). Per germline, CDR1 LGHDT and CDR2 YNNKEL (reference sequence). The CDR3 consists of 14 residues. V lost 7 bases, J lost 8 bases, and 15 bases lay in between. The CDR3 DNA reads TGTGCCAGCAAGCAGGGAGACCTACATTCACCCCTCCACTTT. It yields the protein CASKQGDLHSPLHF.

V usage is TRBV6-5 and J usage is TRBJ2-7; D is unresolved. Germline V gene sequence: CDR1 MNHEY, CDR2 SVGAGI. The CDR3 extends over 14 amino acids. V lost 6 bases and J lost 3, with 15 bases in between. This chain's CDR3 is CASSSWPYLYEQYF. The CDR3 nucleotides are TGTGCCAGCAGCTCCTGGCCATACCTCTACGAGCAGTACTTC.

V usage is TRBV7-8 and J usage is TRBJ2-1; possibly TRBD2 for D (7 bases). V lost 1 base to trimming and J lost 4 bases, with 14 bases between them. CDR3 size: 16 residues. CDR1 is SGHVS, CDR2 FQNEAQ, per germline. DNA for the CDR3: TGTGCCAGCAGCTTAGGGGGGCTAGCGGAATACAATGAGCAGTTCTTC. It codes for CASSLGGLAEYNEQFF.

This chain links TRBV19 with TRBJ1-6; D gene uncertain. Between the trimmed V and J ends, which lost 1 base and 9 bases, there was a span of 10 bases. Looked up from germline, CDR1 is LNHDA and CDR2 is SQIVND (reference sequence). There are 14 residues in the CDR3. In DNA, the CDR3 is TGTGCCAGTAGTATAGGAGGTTGGAGTTCACCCCTCCACTTT. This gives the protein CASSIGGWSSPLHF. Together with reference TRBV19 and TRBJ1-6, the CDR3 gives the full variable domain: DGGITQSPKYLFRKEGQNVTLSCEQNLNHDAMYWYRQDPGQGLRLIYYSQIVNDFQKGDIAEGYSVSREKKESFPLTVTSAQKNPTAFYLCASSIGGWSSPLHFGNGTRLTVT.

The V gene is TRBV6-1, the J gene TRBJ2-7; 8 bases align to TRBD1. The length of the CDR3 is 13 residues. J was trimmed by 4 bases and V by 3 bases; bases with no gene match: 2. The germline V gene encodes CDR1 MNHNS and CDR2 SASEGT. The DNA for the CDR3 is TGTGCCAGCAGTGACAGGGGGCGTTACGAGCAGTACTTC. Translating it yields CASSDRGRYEQYF.

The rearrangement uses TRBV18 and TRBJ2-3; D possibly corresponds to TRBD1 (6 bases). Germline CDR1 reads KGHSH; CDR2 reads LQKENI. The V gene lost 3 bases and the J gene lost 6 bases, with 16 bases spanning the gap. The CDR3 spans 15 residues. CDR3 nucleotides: TGTGCCAGCTCACCGGACAGAGGGCCGTCCGATACGCAGTATTTT. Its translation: CASSPDRGPSDTQYF.

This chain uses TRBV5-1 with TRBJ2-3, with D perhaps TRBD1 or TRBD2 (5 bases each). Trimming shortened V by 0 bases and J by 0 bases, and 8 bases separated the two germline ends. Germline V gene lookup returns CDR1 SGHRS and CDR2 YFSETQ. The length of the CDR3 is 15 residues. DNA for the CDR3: TGCGCCAGCAGCTTGGACGGGGCTAGCACAGATACGCAGTATTTT. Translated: CASSLDGASTDTQYF.

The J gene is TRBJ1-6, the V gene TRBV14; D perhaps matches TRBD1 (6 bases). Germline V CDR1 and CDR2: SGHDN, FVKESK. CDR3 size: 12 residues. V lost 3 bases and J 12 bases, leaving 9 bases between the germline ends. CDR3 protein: CASSQIRGPLHF. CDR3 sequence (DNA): TGTGCCAGCAGCCAGATCAGGGGACCCCTCCACTTT.

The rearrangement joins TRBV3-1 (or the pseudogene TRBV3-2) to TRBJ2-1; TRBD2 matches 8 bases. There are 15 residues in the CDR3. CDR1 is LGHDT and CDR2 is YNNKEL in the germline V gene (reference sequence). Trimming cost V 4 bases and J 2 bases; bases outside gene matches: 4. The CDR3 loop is CASSPREGPYNEQFF. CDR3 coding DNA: TGTGCCAGCAGCCCCCGGGAGGGTCCCTACAATGAGCAGTTCTTC.

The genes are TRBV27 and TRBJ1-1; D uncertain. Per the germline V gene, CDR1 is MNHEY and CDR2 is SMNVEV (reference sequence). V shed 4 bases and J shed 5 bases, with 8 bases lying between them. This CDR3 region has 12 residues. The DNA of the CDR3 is TGTGCCAGCAGTTCGGGGTGGACTGAAGCTTTCTTT. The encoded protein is CASSSGWTEAFF.

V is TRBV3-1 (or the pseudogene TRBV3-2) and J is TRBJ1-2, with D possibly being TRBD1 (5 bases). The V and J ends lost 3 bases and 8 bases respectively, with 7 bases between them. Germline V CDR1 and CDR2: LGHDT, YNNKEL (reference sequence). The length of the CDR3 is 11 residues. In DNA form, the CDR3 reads TGTGCCAGCAGCCAGGGGCGAGGCTACACCTTC. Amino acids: CASSQGRGYTF.

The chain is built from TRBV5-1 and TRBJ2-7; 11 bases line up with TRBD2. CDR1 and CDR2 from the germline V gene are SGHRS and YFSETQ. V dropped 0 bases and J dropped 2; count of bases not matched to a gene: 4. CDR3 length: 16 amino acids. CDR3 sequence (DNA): TGCGCCAGCAGCTTGGCCGGGACTAGCGGCACCTACGAGCAGTACTTC. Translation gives CASSLAGTSGTYEQYF.

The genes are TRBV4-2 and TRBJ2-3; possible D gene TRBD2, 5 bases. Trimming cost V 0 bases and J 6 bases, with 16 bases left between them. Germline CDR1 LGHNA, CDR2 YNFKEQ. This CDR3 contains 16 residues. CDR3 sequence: CASSQDETGGSDTQYF. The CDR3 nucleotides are TGTGCCAGCAGCCAAGATGAGACCGGAGGTTCGGATACGCAGTATTTT.

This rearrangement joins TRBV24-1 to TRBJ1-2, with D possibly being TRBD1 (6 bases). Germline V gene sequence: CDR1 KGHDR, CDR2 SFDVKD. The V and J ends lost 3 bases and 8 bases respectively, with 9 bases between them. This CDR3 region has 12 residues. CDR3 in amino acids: CATSDDDRGYTF. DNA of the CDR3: TGTGCCACCAGTGATGACGACAGGGGCTACACCTTC.

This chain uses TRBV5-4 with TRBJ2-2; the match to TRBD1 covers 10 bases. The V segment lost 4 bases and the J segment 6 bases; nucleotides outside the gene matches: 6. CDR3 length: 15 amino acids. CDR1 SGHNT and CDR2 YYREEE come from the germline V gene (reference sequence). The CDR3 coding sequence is TGTGCCAGCAGCCGTGGACAGGGGGGAGCCGGGGAGCTGTTTTTT. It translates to CASSRGQGGAGELFF.

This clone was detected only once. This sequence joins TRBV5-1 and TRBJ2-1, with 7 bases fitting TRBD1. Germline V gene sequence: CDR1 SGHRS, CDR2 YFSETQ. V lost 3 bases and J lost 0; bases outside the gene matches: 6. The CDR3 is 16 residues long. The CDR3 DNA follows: TGCGCCAGCAGCTCTGCCGGGGACAGCTCCTACAATGAGCAGTTCTTC. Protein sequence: CASSSAGDSSYNEQFF.

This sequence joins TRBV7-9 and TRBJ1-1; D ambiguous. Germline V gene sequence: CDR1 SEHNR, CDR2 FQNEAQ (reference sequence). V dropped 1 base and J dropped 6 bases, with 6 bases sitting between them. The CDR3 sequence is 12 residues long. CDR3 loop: CASSLVNAEAFF. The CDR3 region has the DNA TGTGCCAGCAGCTTAGTCAACGCTGAAGCTTTCTTT.

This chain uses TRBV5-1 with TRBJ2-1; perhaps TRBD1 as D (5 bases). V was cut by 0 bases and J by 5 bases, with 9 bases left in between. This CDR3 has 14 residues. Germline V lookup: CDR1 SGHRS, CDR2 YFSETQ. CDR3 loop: CASSLVQGDNEQFF. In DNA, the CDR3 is TGCGCCAGCAGCTTGGTTCAGGGCGACAATGAGCAGTTCTTC.

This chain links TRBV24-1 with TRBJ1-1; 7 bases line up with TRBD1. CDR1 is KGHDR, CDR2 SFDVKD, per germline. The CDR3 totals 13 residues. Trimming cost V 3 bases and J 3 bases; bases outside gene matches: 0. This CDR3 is CATSDGTDTEAFF. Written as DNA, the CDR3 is TGTGCCACCAGTGATGGGACAGACACTGAAGCTTTCTTT.

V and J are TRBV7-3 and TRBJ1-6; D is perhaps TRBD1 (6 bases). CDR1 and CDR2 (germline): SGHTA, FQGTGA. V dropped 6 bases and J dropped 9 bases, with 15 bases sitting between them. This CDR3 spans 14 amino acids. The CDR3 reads CASSSGERRSPLHF. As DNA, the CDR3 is TGTGCCAGCAGTTCAGGGGAGAGGCGTTCACCCCTCCACTTT.

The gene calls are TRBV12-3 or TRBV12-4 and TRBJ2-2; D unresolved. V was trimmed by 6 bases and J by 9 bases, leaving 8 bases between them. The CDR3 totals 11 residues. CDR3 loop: CASSWTRELFF. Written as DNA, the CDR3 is TGTGCCAGCAGCTGGACCAGGGAGCTGTTTTTT.

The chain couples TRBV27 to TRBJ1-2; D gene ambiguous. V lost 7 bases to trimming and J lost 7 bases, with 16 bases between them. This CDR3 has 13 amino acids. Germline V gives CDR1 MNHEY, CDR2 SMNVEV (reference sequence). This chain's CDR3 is CASIIYPIRGYTF. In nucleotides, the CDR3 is TGTGCCAGCATTATCTACCCAATTCGTGGCTACACCTTC.

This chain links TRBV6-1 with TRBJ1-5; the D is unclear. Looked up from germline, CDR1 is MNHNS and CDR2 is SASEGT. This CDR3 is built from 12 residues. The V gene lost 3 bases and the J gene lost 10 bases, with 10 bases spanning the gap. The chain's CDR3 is CASSDGGYPQHF. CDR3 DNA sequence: TGTGCCAGCAGTGACGGTGGGTACCCCCAGCATTTT.

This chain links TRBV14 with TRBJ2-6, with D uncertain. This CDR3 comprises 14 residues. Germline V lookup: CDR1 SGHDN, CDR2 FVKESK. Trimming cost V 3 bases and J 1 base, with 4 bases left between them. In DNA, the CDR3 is TGTGCCAGCAGCCACCGATCTGGGGCCAACGTCCTGACTTTC. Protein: CASSHRSGANVLTF.

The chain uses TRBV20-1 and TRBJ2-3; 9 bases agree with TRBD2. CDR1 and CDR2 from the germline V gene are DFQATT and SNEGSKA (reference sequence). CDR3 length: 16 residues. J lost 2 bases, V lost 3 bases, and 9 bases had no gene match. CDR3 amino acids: CSASRVAGEHTDTQYF. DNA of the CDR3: TGCAGTGCTAGTAGGGTAGCGGGGGAACACACAGATACGCAGTATTTT.

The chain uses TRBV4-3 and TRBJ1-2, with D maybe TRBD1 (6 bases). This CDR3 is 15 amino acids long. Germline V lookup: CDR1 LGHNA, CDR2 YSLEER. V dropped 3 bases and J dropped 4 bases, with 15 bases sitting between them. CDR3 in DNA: TGCGCCAGCAGCCATCTTGGACAGTTTTCCTATGGCTACACCTTC. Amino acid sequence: CASSHLGQFSYGYTF.